The 27 T cell receptor beta chains below come from one sample, sequenced in a study of glioma-infiltrating T cells after dendritic cell vaccination. Clones were read by immunoSEQ multiplex PCR, and TCRdb kept only the in-frame ones, dropping some. This sample has 20,000 to 25,000 clones, with 75% to 85% found just once. Material: blood, obtained before dendritic cell vaccination. These receptors were taken from a human donor with glioblastoma.

The V and J genes are TRBV15 and TRBJ2-3; 7 bases line up with TRBD1. V shed 2 bases and J 2 bases; nucleotides not matched to a gene: 7. The CDR3 is made up of 16 amino acids. Germline V CDR1 and CDR2: LNHNV, YYDKDF (reference sequence). DNA for the CDR3: TGTGCCACCAGCAGACAGGACAGGTTATACACAGATACGCAGTATTTT. It translates to CATSRQDRLYTDTQYF. Full variable domain (remainder filled in from reference TRBV15 and TRBJ2-3): DAMVIQNPRYQVTQFGKPVTLSCSQTLNHNVMYWYQQKSSQAPKLLFHYYDKDFNNEADTPDNFQSRRPNTSFCFLDIRSPGLGDTAMYLCATSRQDRLYTDTQYFGPGTRLTVL.

The genes are TRBV5-4 and TRBJ1-3; no clear D. V lost 4 bases, J lost 4 bases, and 12 bases lay in between. In germline, CDR1 is SGHNT, CDR2 YYREEE (reference sequence). The CDR3 is 14 residues long. The DNA for the CDR3 is TGTGCCAGCAGCGCGGTACCGGGGGGAAACACCATATATTTT. Translated, it gives CASSAVPGGNTIYF.

This clone turned up a few times. The chain combines TRBV20-1 with TRBJ2-5; D gene uncertain. Per germline, CDR1 DFQATT and CDR2 SNEGSKA (reference sequence). V was cut by 3 bases and J by 5 bases, with 7 bases left in between. The CDR3 has 11 residues. The CDR3: CSASLSETQYF. Written as DNA, the CDR3 is TGCAGTGCTAGCTTATCTGAGACCCAGTACTTC.

The chain joins TRBV6-1 to TRBJ2-1; a weak D match, TRBD1 (7 bases). The germline V and J ends were trimmed by 7 bases and 0 bases, with 13 bases remaining between them. Germline V CDR1 and CDR2: MNHNS, SASEGT. The CDR3 has 15 amino acids. The CDR3 sequence: CASTAGQNSYNEQFF. The CDR3 DNA sequence: TGTGCCAGCACCGCGGGACAGAACTCCTACAATGAGCAGTTCTTC.

This clone was recorded a few times. The gene calls are TRBV5-4 and TRBJ1-4; a weak D match, TRBD1 (6 bases). With 1 base removed from V and 3 bases from J, the gap between germline ends came to 7 bases. CDR3 length: 14 amino acids. CDR1 and CDR2 from the germline V gene are SGHNT and YYREEE (reference sequence). The CDR3 DNA follows: TGTGCCAGCAGCTTGCAGGGGTCTAATGAAAAACTGTTTTTT. Translating gives CASSLQGSNEKLFF.

The J gene is TRBJ1-1, the V gene TRBV6-5; tentatively, D is TRBD1 (6 bases). Germline CDR1 is MNHEY and CDR2 is SVGAGI. The CDR3 spans 16 residues. V was trimmed by 4 bases and J by 0 bases, leaving 15 bases between them. The CDR3 here is CASSSLGGPVNTEAFF. In nucleotides, the CDR3 is TGTGCCAGCAGTTCATTGGGGGGGCCGGTGAACACTGAAGCTTTCTTT.

This chain joins TRBV11-2 and TRBJ2-5, with a weak D call TRBD2 (5 bases). The CDR3 runs 15 residues. Trimming removed 2 bases from V and 2 bases from J, with 12 bases in between. The V gene's germline CDR1 is SGHAT and CDR2 FQNNGV. CDR3 DNA sequence: TGTGCCAGCAGCTTATCCGGCGGGCGACAAGAGACCCAGTACTTC. Its protein product is CASSLSGGRQETQYF.

The V gene is TRBV6-5, the J gene TRBJ2-1, with 7 bases identical to TRBD2. Germline loops: CDR1 MNHEY, CDR2 SVGAGI. This CDR3 spans 14 amino acids. Unmatched junction bases numbered 8, after V lost 8 bases and J lost 4 bases. The CDR3 here is CASRAGIEYNEQFF. The CDR3 DNA reads TGTGCCAGCCGAGCGGGGATTGAGTACAATGAGCAGTTCTTC.

The chain links TRBV4-3 to TRBJ2-1, with 12 bases fitting TRBD2. Germline V gives CDR1 LGHNA, CDR2 YSLEER. The J segment lost 4 bases and the V segment lost 3 bases, leaving 7 bases of the junction unmatched. The CDR3 runs 17 residues. CDR3 in DNA: TGCGCCAGCAGCCAGAGACTAGCGGGAGTCGTGTACAATGAGCAGTTCTTC. As protein: CASSQRLAGVVYNEQFF.

The rearrangement joins TRBV19 to TRBJ2-2; D is perhaps TRBD1 (5 bases). V was clipped by 5 bases and J by 5 bases, with 9 bases between them. CDR1 is LNHDA, CDR2 SQIVND, per germline (reference sequence). The CDR3 is 13 amino acids. This CDR3 is CASSVQGTGELFF. CDR3 coding DNA: TGTGCCAGTAGTGTCCAGGGTACCGGGGAGCTGTTTTTT.

The genes are TRBV9 and TRBJ2-7; D ambiguous. Looked up from germline, CDR1 is SGDLS and CDR2 is YYNGEE. The CDR3 loop spans 15 amino acids. Trimming took off 0 bases at V and 1 base at J, with 11 bases between the two ends. The CDR3, as DNA: TGTGCCAGCAGCGTAGGACGGTCGACATCCTACGAGCAGTACTTC. Translating it yields CASSVGRSTSYEQYF.

In regard to this clone: The same CDR3 arises from other DNA sequences in this sample as well. This chain uses TRBV29-1 with TRBJ2-5, with D perhaps TRBD1 (6 bases). This CDR3 is built from 13 residues. Trimming pared 2 bases from V and 2 bases from J, leaving 9 bases between. Germline CDR1 is SQVTM and CDR2 is ANQGSEA. DNA for the CDR3: TGCAGCGTTGAATCAGGGGCTCAAGAGACCCAGTACTTC. Translation gives CSVESGAQETQYF. The full variable domain, with the rest looked up from reference TRBV29-1 and TRBJ2-5, is SAVISQKPSRDICQRGTSLTIQCQVDSQVTMMFWYRQQPGQSLTLIATANQGSEATYESGFVIDKFPISRPNLTFSTLTVSNMSPEDSSIYLCSVESGAQETQYFGPGTRLLVL.

The chain has TRBV7-2 and TRBJ2-5, with TRBD2 matching over 8 bases. J gave up 4 bases and V 0 bases, and 4 bases lay outside the gene matches. The CDR3 loop spans 15 amino acids. Germline V gene data show CDR1 as SGHTA and CDR2 as FQGNSA. The CDR3 here is CASSLAQAGGETQYF. The CDR3 nucleotides are TGTGCCAGCAGCTTAGCGCAGGCGGGAGGAGAGACCCAGTACTTC. The entire variable domain, with the rest obtained from reference TRBV7-2 and TRBJ2-5, is as follows: GAGVSQSPSNKVTEKGKDVELRCDPISGHTALYWYRQSLGQGLEFLIYFQGNSAPDKSGLPSDRFSAERTGGSVSTLTIQRTQQEDSAVYLCASSLAQAGGETQYFGPGTRLLVL.

The CDR3 region is CASSLYPGIYGYTF. The CDR3 region has the DNA TGTGCCAGCAGTTTATATCCGGGGATATATGGCTACACCTTC. The V and J genes are TRBV27 and TRBJ1-2; D is ambiguous. This CDR3 spans 14 amino acids. Between the trimmed V and J ends, which lost 1 base and 5 bases, there was a span of 11 bases. CDR1 is MNHEY and CDR2 is SMNVEV in the germline V gene (reference sequence).

The chain uses TRBV19 and TRBJ1-2, with 8 bases fitting TRBD1. Germline V gene sequence: CDR1 LNHDA, CDR2 SQIVND (reference sequence). V shed 3 bases and J 1 base; nucleotides not matched to a gene: 1. This CDR3 spans 14 amino acids. The CDR3 DNA sequence: TGTGCCAGTAGTATTGACAGGGGTAACTATGGCTACACCTTC. Amino acid sequence: CASSIDRGNYGYTF.

V and J are TRBV12-5 and TRBJ2-1; TRBD1 matches 9 bases. This CDR3 is built from 15 residues. The V and J ends lost 6 bases and 8 bases, in that order; junction bases with no gene match: 11. In germline, CDR1 is LGHNT, CDR2 FRNRAP. CDR3 sequence: CASGTDRGIIHEQFF. CDR3 nucleotides: TGTGCTAGTGGAACGGACAGGGGAATCATCCATGAGCAGTTCTTC.

The CDR3 bases are TGTGCCAGCAGCCAAGACAGGACTAGCGGGAGTGGGGTTTACAATGAGCAGTTCTTC. Amino acid sequence: CASSQDRTSGSGVYNEQFF. The chain links TRBV4-2 to TRBJ2-1; 13 positions match TRBD2. Per germline, CDR1 LGHNA and CDR2 YNFKEQ. The ends lost 0 bases at V and 4 bases at J; junction bases unmatched: 9. This CDR3 contains 19 residues.

The chain joins TRBV29-1 to TRBJ2-3; D unresolved. V was trimmed by 4 bases and J by 4 bases, leaving 6 bases between them. Germline lookup yields CDR1 SQVTM and CDR2 ANQGSEA. The CDR3 extends over 11 amino acids. The CDR3 sequence: CSVGVPDTQYF. In nucleotides, the CDR3 is TGCAGCGTTGGAGTCCCAGATACGCAGTATTTT.

This chain joins TRBV7-9 and TRBJ2-1; maybe TRBD2 (5 bases). Germline V lookup: CDR1 SEHNR, CDR2 FQNEAQ (reference sequence). The CDR3 spans 13 residues. Trimming stripped 3 bases from V and 3 bases from J, with 6 bases between. The CDR3 DNA is TGTGCCAGCAGCTTCGGGGACTACAATGAGCAGTTCTTC. Translating it yields CASSFGDYNEQFF. Variable domain in full (rest from reference TRBV7-9 and TRBJ2-1): DTGVSQNPRHKITKRGQNVTFRCDPISEHNRLYWYRQTLGQGPEFLTYFQNEAQLEKSRLLSDRFSAERPKGSFSTLEIQRTEQGDSAMYLCASSFGDYNEQFFGPGTRLTVL.

This clone was observed once. The chain uses TRBV14 and TRBJ2-5; 12 bases match TRBD2. V lost 3 bases to trimming and J lost 0 bases; unmatched junction nucleotides: 2. Germline CDR1 SGHDN, CDR2 FVKESK. The CDR3 is made up of 16 amino acids. The CDR3 spells CASSQWTSGNQETQYF. The CDR3 DNA is TGTGCCAGCAGCCAGTGGACTAGCGGGAACCAAGAGACCCAGTACTTC.

This clone has only a few counts. The CDR3 nucleotides are TGTGCCAGCAGCTTACCTAACCAAGGACTAGCGGGAACCTACGAGCAGTACTTC. Translating gives CASSLPNQGLAGTYEQYF. This rearrangement joins TRBV7-2 to TRBJ2-7, with 12 bases identical to TRBD2. J was trimmed by 2 bases and V by 2 bases; bases with no gene match: 10. The CDR3 runs to 18 residues. Germline loops: CDR1 SGHTA, CDR2 FQGNSA.

This chain connects TRBV27 to TRBJ1-1; 9 positions match TRBD1. The CDR3 length is 14 residues. Germline loops: CDR1 MNHEY, CDR2 SMNVEV (reference sequence). With V trimmed by 3 bases and J by 6 bases, 5 bases remained unmatched. CDR3 bases: TGTGCCAGCAGTTTCGGGACAGGGAGGGCTGAAGCTTTCTTT. This translates into CASSFGTGRAEAFF.

In this sample, this clone turned up a few times. The V gene is TRBV10-2, the J gene TRBJ2-5; 12 nucleotides line up with TRBD2. The V gene's germline CDR1 is WSHSY and CDR2 SAAADI. The V and J ends lost 3 bases and 5 bases, in that order; junction bases with no gene match: 16. The CDR3 extends over 19 amino acids. The CDR3 loop reads CASSDFPSGRAGLWETQYF. The CDR3 DNA follows: TGCGCCAGCAGTGACTTTCCTAGCGGGAGGGCCGGGTTATGGGAGACCCAGTACTTC.

This chain connects TRBV15 to TRBJ1-4, with D possibly being TRBD1 (6 bases). The germline V gene has CDR1 LNHNV and CDR2 YYDKDF (reference sequence). V lost 1 base and J 9 bases, leaving 15 bases between the germline ends. CDR3 size: 15 residues. The CDR3 DNA reads TGTGCCACCAGCAGAGTTGAGGGGGGGACGAAAAAACTGTTTTTT. Translating gives CATSRVEGGTKKLFF.

J is TRBJ2-7 and V is TRBV19; tentative D call: TRBD1 (6 bases). The V gene's germline CDR1 is LNHDA and CDR2 SQIVND (reference sequence). This CDR3 spans 15 amino acids. The V end was cut by 8 bases, the J end by 3 bases, with 20 bases between. The CDR3 nucleotides are TGTGCCAGTTCGACTTTGGGGGCGAATCTCTACGAGCAGTACTTC. It translates to CASSTLGANLYEQYF.

The rearrangement uses TRBV5-1 and TRBJ2-7; unclear D gene. This CDR3 has 16 residues. Germline assignment: CDR1 SGHRS and CDR2 YFSETQ. Trimming took 3 bases from V and 5 from J, leaving 21 bases between them. In nucleotides, the CDR3 is TGCGCCAGCAGCTATACTGACACACGAAATGGCGACGAGCAGTACTTC. Its protein product is CASSYTDTRNGDEQYF.

The chain has TRBV29-1 and TRBJ2-2; the D is unclear. Germline values: CDR1 SQVTM, CDR2 ANQGSEA. V was cut by 4 bases and J by 7 bases, with 7 bases left in between. The CDR3 runs 11 residues. The CDR3 DNA reads as TGCAGCGTTGTTGTTAGCGGGGAGCTGTTTTTT. This encodes CSVVVSGELFF.